This TCR beta chain comes out of a study of T cells in localized non-small cell lung cancer. Germline CDR1 is GTSNPN and CDR2 is SVGIG (reference sequence). V lost 8 bases to trimming and J lost 1 base, with 14 bases between them. The CDR3 sequence is 13 residues long. The study, taken as a whole, reports: Only one tumor region went through sequencing, so heterogeneity may still be there. Longer overall survival was associated with a higher density of T cells in the blood.

Clones were read by immunoSEQ multiplex PCR, and TCRdb kept only the in-frame ones, dropping some. The repertoire holds tens of thousands of clones, with around 90% as singletons. Concerning this clone itself: Its antigen is unknown.

Sequencing was performed on peripheral blood, taken before any cancer treatment. V and J are TRBV30 and TRBJ2-5; D not resolved. This receptor was obtained from a man aged 40 to 75 with stage I squamous cell lung carcinoma. The CDR3 nucleotides read TGTGCCGGAAGGAAACCCAGCCAAGAGACCCAGTACTTC. Translation gives CAGRKPSQETQYF.